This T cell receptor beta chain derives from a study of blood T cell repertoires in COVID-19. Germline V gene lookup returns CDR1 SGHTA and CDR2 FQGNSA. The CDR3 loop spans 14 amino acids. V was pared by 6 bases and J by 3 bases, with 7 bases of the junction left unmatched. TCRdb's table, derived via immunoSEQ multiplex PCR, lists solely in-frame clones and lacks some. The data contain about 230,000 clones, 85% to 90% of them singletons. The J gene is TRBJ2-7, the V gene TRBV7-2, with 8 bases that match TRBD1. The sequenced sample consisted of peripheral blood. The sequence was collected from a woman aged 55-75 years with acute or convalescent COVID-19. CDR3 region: CASSRQGTGYEQYF. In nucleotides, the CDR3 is TGTGCCAGCAGTCGACAGGGGACGGGCTACGAGCAGTACTTC.